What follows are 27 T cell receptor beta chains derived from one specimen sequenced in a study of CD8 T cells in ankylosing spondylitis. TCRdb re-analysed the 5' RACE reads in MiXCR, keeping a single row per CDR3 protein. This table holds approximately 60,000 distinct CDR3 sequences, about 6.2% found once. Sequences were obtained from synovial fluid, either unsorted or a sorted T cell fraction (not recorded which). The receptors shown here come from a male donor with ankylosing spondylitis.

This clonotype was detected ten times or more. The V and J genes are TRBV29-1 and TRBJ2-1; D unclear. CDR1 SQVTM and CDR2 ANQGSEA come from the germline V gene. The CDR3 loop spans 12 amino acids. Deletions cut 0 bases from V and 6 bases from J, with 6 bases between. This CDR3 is CSVEEPRNEQFF. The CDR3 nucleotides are TGCAGCGTTGAAGAGCCCCGCAATGAGCAGTTCTTC.

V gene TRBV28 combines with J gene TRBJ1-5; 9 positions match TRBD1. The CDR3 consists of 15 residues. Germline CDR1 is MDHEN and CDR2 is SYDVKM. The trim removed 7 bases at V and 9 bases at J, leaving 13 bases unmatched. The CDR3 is CASNRPGQGITPQHF. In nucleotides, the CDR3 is TGTGCCAGCAACCGTCCGGGACAGGGTATCACGCCCCAGCATTTT.

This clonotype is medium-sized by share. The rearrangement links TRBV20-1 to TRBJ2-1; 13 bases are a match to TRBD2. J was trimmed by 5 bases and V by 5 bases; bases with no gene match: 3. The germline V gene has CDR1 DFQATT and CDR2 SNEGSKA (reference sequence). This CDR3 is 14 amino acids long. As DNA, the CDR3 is TGCAGTGCTGGCGGACTAGCGGGGGACAATGAGCAGTTCTTC. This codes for CSAGGLAGDNEQFF.

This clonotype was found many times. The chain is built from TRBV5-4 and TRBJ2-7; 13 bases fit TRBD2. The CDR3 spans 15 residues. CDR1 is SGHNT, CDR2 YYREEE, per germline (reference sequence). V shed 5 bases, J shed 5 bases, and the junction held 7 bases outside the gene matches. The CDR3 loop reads CASRPGLAGVHEQYF. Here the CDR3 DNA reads TGTGCCAGCAGACCTGGACTAGCGGGAGTCCACGAGCAGTACTTC.

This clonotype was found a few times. The CDR3 region has the DNA TGTGCCAGCAGGTCCGGTGACACGAGCTCCTACAATGAGCAGTTCTTC. It is translated as CASRSGDTSSYNEQFF. The chain links TRBV6-2 or TRBV6-3 to TRBJ2-1; D call uncertain. The CDR3 spans 16 residues. Germline assignment: CDR1 MNHEY and CDR2 SVGEGT. The V and J ends lost 6 bases and 0 bases respectively, with 15 bases between them.

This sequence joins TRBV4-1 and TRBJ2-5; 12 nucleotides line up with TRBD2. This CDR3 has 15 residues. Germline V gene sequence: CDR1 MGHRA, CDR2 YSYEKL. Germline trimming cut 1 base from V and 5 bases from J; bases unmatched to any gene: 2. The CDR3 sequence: CASSQASGRAETQYF. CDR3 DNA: TGCGCCAGCAGCCAAGCTAGCGGGAGGGCGGAGACCCAGTACTTC.

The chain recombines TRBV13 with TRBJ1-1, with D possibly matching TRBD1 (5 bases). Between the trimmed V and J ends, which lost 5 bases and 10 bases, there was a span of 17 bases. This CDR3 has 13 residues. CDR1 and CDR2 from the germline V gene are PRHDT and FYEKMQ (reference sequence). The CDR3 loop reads CASSARQTQTAFF. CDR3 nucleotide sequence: TGTGCCAGCAGCGCTAGACAGACCCAAACAGCTTTCTTT. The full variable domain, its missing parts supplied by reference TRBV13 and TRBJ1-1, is AAGVIQSPRHLIKEKRETATLKCYPIPRHDTVYWYQQGPGQDPQFLISFYEKMQSDKGSIPDRFSAQQFSDYHSELNMSSLELGDSALYFCASSARQTQTAFFGQGTRLTVV.

CDR3 sequence (DNA): TGCAGCGTTGTAGTCGCGGTAGCGGTCACCTACAATGAGCAGTTCTTC. Translated, it gives CSVVVAVAVTYNEQFF. The chain carries TRBV29-1 and TRBJ2-1; tentatively, D is TRBD2 (6 bases). The CDR3 has 16 residues. V was clipped by 4 bases and J by 2 bases, with 18 bases between them. Germline V gene data show CDR1 as SQVTM and CDR2 as ANQGSEA.

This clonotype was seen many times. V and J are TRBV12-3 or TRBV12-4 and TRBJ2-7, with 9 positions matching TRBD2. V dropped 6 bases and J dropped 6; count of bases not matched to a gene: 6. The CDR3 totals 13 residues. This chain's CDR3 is CASRLSGSGEQYF. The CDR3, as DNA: TGTGCCAGCAGACTTAGCGGGAGCGGCGAGCAGTACTTC.

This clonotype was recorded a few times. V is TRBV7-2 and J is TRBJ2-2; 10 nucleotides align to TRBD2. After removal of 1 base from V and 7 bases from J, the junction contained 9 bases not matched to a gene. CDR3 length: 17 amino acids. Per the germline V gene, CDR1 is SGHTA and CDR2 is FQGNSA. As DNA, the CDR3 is TGTGCCAGCAGCTTAGGACCAGCGGGAGGGCCGGTCGGGGAGCTGTTTTTT. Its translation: CASSLGPAGGPVGELFF.

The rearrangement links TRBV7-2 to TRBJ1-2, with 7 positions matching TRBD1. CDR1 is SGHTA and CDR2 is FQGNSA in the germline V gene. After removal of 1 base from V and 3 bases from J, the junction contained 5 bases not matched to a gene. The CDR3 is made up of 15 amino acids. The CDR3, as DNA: TGTGCCAGCAGCTTAGGGGGGACAGTGGACTATGGCTACACCTTC. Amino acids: CASSLGGTVDYGYTF. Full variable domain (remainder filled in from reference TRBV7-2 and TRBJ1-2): GAGVSQSPSNKVTEKGKDVELRCDPISGHTALYWYRQSLGQGLEFLIYFQGNSAPDKSGLPSDRFSAERTGGSVSTLTIQRTQQEDSAVYLCASSLGGTVDYGYTFGSGTRLTVV.

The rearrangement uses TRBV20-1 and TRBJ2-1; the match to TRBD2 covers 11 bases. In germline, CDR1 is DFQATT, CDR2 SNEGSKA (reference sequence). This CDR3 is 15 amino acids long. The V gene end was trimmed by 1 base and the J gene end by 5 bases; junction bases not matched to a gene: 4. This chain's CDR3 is CSARGPGLADNEQFF. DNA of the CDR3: TGCAGTGCTAGAGGCCCGGGACTAGCGGACAATGAGCAGTTCTTC.

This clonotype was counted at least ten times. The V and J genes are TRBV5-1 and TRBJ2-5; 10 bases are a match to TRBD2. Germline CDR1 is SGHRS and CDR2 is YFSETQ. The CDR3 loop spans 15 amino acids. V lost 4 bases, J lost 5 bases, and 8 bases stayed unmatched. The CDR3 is CASSTLAGVGETQYF. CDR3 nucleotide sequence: TGCGCCAGCAGCACTCTAGCGGGAGTGGGGGAGACCCAGTACTTC.

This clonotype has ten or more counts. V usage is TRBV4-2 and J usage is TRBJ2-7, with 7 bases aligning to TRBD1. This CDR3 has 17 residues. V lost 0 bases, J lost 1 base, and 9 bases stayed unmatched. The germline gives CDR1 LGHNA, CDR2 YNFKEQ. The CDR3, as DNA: TGTGCCAGCAGCCAAGATCCCACCGGGACAGCGTCCTACGAGCAGTACTTC. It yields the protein CASSQDPTGTASYEQYF.

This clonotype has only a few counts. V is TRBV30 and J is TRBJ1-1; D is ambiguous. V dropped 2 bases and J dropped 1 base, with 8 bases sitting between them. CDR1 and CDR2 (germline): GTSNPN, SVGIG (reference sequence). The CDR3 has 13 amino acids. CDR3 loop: CAWSKGTNTEAFF. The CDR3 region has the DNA TGTGCCTGGAGTAAGGGAACGAACACTGAAGCTTTCTTT. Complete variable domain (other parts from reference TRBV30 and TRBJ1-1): SQTIHQWPATLVQPVGSPLSLECTVEGTSNPNLYWYRQAAGRGLQLLFYSVGIGQISSEVPQNLSASRPQDRQFILSSKKLLLSDSGFYLCAWSKGTNTEAFFGQGTRLTVV.

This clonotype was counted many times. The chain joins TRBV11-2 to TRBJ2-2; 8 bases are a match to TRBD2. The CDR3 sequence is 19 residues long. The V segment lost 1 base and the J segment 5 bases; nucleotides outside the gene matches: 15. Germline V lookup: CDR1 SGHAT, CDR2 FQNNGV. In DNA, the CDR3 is TGTGCCAGCAGCTTAGGAAGGGTCTTAGCGGGAAGAGAGACCGGGGAGCTGTTTTTT. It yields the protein CASSLGRVLAGRETGELFF.

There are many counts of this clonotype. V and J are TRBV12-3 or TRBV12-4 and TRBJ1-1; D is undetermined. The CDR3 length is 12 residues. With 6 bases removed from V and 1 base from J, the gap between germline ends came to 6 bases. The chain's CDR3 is CASRLRNTEAFF. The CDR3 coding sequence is TGTGCCAGCAGATTGAGGAACACTGAAGCTTTCTTT.

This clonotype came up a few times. CDR3 region: CASSSRQGGYTGELFF. The CDR3, as DNA: TGTGCCAGCAGTTCCCGACAGGGAGGTTACACCGGGGAGCTGTTTTTT. This chain links TRBV12-3 or TRBV12-4 with TRBJ2-2; D is perhaps TRBD1 (7 bases). The CDR3 length is 16 residues. V dropped 4 bases and J dropped 3 bases, with 15 bases sitting between them.

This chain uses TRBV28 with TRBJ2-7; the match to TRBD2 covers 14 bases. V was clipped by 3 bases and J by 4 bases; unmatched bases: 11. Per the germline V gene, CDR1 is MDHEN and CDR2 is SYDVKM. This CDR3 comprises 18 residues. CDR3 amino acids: CASSFVGLAGGTTYEQYF. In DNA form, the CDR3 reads TGTGCCAGCAGTTTCGTCGGACTAGCGGGAGGAACCACTTACGAGCAGTACTTC.

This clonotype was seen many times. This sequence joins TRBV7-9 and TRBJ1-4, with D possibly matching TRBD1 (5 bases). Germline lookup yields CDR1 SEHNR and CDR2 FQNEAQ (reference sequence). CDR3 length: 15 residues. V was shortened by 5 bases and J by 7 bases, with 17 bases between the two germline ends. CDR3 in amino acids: CASSPARGEVEKLFF. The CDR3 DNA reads TGTGCCAGCAGCCCGGCTCGGGGGGAGGTTGAAAAACTGTTTTTT.

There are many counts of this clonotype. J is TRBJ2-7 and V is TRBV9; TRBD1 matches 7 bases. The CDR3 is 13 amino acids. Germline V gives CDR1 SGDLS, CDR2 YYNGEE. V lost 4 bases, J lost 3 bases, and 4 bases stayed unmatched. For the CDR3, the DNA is TGTGCCAGCAGCTTAACAGGGGACTACGAGCAGTACTTC. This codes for CASSLTGDYEQYF.

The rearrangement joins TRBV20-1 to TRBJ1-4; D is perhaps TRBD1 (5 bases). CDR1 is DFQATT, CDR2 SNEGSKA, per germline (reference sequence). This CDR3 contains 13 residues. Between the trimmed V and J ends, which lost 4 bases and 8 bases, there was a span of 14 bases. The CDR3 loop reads CSANPRDGEKLFF. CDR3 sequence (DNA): TGCAGTGCTAACCCCAGGGATGGGGAAAAACTGTTTTTT.

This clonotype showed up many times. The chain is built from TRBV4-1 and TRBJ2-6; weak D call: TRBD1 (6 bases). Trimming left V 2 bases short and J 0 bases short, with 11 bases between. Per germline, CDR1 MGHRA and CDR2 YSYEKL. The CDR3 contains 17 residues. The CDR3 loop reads CASSQRTAASGANVLTF. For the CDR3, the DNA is TGCGCCAGCAGCCAAAGGACAGCGGCCTCTGGGGCCAACGTCCTGACTTTC.

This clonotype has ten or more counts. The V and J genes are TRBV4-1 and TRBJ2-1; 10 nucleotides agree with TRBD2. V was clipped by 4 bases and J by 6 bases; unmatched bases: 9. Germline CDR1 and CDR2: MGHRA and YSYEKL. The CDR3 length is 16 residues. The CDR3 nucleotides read TGCGCCAGCAGCCGAACAGGGGTAGCGGGAGGCAATGAGCAGTTCTTC. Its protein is CASSRTGVAGGNEQFF.

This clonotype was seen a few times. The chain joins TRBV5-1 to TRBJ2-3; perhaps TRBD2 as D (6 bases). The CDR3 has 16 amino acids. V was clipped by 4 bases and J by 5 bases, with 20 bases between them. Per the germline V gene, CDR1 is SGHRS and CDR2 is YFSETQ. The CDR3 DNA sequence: TGCGCCAGCAGCCCCTTACGGGGGAACGGTAGAGATACGCAGTATTTT. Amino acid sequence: CASSPLRGNGRDTQYF.

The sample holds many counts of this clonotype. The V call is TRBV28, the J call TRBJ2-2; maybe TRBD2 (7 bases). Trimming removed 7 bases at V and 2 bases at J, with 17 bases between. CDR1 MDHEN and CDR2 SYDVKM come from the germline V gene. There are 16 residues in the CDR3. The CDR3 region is CASIKQRGGNTGELFF. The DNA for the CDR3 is TGTGCCAGCATCAAACAGAGGGGGGGAAACACCGGGGAGCTGTTTTTT.

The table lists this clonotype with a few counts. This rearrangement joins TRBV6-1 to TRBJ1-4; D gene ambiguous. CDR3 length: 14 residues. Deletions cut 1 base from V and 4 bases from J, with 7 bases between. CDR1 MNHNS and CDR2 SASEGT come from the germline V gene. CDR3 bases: TGTGCCAGCAGTGAAGTGGGAGATAATGAAAAACTGTTTTTT. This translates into CASSEVGDNEKLFF.